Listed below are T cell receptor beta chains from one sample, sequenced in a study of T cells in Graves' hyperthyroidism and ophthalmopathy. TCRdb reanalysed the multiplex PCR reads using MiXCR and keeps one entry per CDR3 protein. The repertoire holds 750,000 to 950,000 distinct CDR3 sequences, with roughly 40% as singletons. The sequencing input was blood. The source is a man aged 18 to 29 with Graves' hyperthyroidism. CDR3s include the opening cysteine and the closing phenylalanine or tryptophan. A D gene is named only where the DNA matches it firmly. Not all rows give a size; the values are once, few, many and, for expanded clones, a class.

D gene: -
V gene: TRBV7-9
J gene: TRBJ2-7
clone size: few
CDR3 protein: CASSSRGGANSYEQYF
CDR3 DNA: TGTGCCAGCAGCTCCCGAGGAGGGGCCAATTCCTACGAGCAGTACTTC

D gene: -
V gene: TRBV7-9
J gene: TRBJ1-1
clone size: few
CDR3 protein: CASSLDLGLDAEAFF
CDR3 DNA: TGTGCCAGCAGCTTAGATCTGGGCCTAGACGCTGAAGCTTTCTTT

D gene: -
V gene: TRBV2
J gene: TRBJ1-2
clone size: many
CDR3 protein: CASHETEINYGYTF
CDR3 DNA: TGTGCCAGCCATGAGACAGAAATTAACTATGGCTACACCTTC

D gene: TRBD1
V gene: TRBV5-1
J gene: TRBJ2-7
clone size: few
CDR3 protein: CASSLELPGTGGNEQYF
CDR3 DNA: TGCGCCAGCAGCTTGGAATTACCCGGGACAGGGGGCAACGAGCAGTACTTC

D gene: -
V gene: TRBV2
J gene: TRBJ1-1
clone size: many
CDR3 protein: CASSPGLFSEAFF
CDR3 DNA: TGTGCCAGCAGTCCGGGTCTCTTCTCTGAAGCTTTCTTT

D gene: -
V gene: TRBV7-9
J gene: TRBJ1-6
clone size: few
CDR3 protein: CASSLEATANSPLHF
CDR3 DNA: TGTGCCAGCAGCTTAGAGGCGACGGCAAATTCACCCCTCCACTTT

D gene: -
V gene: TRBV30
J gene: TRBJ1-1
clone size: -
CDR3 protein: CAWSVAMNTEAFF
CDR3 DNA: TGTGCCTGGAGTGTAGCAATGAACACTGAAGCTTTCTTT

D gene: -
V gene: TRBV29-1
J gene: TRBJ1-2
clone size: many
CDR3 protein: CSVESRGNYGYTF
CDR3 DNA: TGCAGCGTTGAATCCAGGGGTAACTATGGCTACACCTTC

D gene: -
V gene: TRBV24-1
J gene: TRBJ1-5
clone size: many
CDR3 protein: CATSDIPGRPSNQPQHF
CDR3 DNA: TGTGCCACCAGTGACATACCAGGGCGTCCAAGCAATCAGCCCCAGCATTTT

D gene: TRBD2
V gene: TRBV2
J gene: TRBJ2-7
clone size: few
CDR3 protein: CASRRSAGATYEQYF
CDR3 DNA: TGTGCCAGCAGAAGATCAGCGGGAGCCACCTACGAGCAGTACTTC

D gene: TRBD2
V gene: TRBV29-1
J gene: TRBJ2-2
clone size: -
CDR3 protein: CSVGGGRPGELFF
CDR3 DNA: TGCAGCGTTGGCGGGGGGCGCCCCGGGGAGCTGTTTTTT

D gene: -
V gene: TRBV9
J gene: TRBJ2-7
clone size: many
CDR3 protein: CASSGSGAAEQYF
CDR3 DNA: TGTGCCAGCAGCGGTTCCGGGGCAGCCGAGCAGTACTTC

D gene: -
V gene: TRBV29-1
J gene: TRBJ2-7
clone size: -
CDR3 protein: CSVEGGESYEQYF
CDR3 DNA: TGCAGCGTTGAGGGCGGGGAGTCCTACGAGCAGTACTTC

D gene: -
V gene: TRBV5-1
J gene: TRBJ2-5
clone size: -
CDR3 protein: CASSLLDQETQYF
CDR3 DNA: TGCGCCAGCAGCTTGCTGGACCAAGAGACCCAGTACTTC

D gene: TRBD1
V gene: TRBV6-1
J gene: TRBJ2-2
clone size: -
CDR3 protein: CASNPKRDRGNTGELFF
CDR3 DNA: TGTGCCAGCAACCCAAAGCGGGACAGGGGGAACACCGGGGAGCTGTTTTTT

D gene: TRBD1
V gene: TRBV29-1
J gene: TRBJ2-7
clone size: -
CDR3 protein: CSVMDRVGSYEQYF
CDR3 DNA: TGCAGCGTTATGGACAGGGTTGGCTCCTACGAGCAGTACTTC

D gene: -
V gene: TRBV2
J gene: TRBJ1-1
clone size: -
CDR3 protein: CASGTGTVNTEAFF
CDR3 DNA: TGTGCCAGCGGAACCGGGACGGTAAACACTGAAGCTTTCTTT

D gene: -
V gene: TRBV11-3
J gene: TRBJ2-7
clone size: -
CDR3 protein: CASRGGAGYEQYF
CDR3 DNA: TGTGCCAGCAGGGGGGGGGCCGGCTACGAGCAGTACTTC